This TCR beta chain is from a study of blood T cell repertoires in COVID-19. Study as a whole: Sites in the United States, Italy and Spain provided acute and convalescent COVID-19 samples. T cells, B-cell-depleted T cells, or PBMCs provided the cDNA or gDNA that served as material.

Study processing details: Scientists estimated how many nucleated cells there were by amplifying reference gene primers. Profiled with immunoSEQ multiplex PCR; TCRdb holds only in-frame clones, not every one. The D gene and trimming were derived from the DNA, and the V and J assignments and clone size from that table. In the table there are 110,000 to 150,000 clones, more than 75% of which are singletons. CDR1 is KGHSH and CDR2 is LQKENI in the germline V gene. The CDR3 is made up of 12 amino acids. V shed 4 bases, J shed 5 bases, and the junction held 1 base outside the gene matches. In its sample, this clone was seen once.

This clonotype was sampled from a woman aged 45-65 years with acute or convalescent COVID-19. The specimen sequenced was peripheral blood. The J gene is TRBJ2-5, the V gene TRBV18, with 7 bases lining up with TRBD1. CDR3 in amino acids: CASSRDSETQYF. DNA of the CDR3: TGTGCCAGCTCACGGGACAGTGAGACCCAGTACTTC.